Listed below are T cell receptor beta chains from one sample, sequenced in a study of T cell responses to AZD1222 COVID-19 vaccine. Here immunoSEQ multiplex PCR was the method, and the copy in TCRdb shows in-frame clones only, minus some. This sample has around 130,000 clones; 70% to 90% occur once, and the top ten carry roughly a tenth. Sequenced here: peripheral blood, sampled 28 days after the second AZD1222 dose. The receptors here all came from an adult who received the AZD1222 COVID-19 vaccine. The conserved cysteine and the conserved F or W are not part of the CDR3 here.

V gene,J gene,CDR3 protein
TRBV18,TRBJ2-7,ASSPKGIEQY
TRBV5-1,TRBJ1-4,ASSPVDRAATNEKLF
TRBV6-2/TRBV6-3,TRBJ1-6,ASSQGTSPLH
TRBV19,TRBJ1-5,ASSKTGQGASSNQPQH
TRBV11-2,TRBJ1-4,ASSLAGTGVTNEKLF
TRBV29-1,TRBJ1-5,SVWTGGGQPQH
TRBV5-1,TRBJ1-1,ASSFGGLNTEAF
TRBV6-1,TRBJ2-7,ASSDYEQY
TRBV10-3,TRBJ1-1,AISDENSNTEAF
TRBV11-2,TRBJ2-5,ASTPGTSVLETQY
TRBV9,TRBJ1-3,ASSPTDRRNSGNTIY
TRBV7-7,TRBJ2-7,ASSLGNSNEQY
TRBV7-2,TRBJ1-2,ASGTAGSGYGYT
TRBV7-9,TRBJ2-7,ASSLGVWDEQY
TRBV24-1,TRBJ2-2,ATSDAGEGTGELF
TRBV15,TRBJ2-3,ATSRDHSTDTQY
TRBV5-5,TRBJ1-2,ASSLGGRDLEYGYT
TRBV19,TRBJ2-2,ASSTSTGPRGGELF
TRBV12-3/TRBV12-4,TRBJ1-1,ASSLRGATEAF
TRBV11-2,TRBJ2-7,ASSHAGSYEQY
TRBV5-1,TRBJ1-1,ASKPDRAAEAF
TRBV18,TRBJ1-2,ASSLRQTSPSYGYT
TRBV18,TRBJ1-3,ASSPPGTSGNTIY
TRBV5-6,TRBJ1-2,ASSLNTGYGYT
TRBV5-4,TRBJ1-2,ASSSPPTDRGGYGYT
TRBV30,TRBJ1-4,AWSVLGTESEKLF
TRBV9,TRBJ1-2,ASSVSTGDYGYT
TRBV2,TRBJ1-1,ATQGFMNTEAF
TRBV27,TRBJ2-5,ASSRPGHHQETQY
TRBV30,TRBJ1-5,AWSVGTNQPQH
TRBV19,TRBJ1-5,ASSYDSNQPQH
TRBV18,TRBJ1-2,ASSWESGYGYT
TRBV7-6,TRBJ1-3,ASSPQGRGNTIY
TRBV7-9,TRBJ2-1,ASSPRLAGGQFNEQF
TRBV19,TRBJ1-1,ASSIGGGTEAF
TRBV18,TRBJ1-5,ASSPPGQGYGNQPQH
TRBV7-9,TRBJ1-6,ASSLEEDSPLH
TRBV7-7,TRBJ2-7,ASSTGTGEGHEQY
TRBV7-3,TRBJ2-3,ASSSTASTDTQY
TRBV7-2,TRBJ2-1,ASSLGTDYNEQF
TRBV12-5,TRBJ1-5,ASGFSRSFPFSNQPQH
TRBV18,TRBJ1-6,ASSPGDSPLH
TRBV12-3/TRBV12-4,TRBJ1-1,ASSVEDTEAF
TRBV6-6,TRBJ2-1,AIRGGRNEQF
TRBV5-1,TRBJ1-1,ASSLGQMNTEAF
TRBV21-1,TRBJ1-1,ARPSGGMMNTEAF
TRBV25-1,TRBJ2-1,ASSDYRLAGGFDEQF
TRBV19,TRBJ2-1,ASRDPGTAMNEQF
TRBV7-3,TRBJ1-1,ASSPDTVNTEAF
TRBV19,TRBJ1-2,ATQREDYGYT
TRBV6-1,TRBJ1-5,ASSEGGSTQPQH
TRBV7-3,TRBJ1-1,ASSLGGLDTEAF
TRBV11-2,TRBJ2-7,ASSLWIATNLYEQY
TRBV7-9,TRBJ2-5,ASNRPYQETQY
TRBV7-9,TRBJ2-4,ASSLPRLADTKNIQY